The 27 T cell receptor beta chains given below trace back to one sample, sequenced in a study of blood T cell repertoires in COVID-19 (TCRdb year 2020). Libraries came from the immunoSEQ multiplex PCR assay. What TCRdb holds here is the immuneACCESS table cut down to in-frame rearrangements. Part of the clones is not present; checked against another copy, under half of the missing clones reflect an unresolved V gene, and the others are unexplained. This sample holds 150,000 to 160,000 clones; around 83% were observed only once. The top ten clonotypes cover 9.5% to 13% of the sample. The source material was peripheral blood. These receptor sequences come from a woman aged 55-70 years with COVID-19, enrolled during active disease.

The rearrangement uses TRBV9 and TRBJ2-1; TRBD1 is a possible D gene (6 bases). This CDR3 comprises 14 residues. The V gene's germline CDR1 is SGDLS and CDR2 YYNGEE. V was pared by 0 bases and J by 7 bases, with 11 bases between. CDR3 loop: CASSVESGVNEQFF. DNA of the CDR3: TGTGCCAGCAGCGTAGAGTCAGGGGTGAATGAGCAGTTCTTC. The full variable domain, with the rest looked up from reference TRBV9 and TRBJ2-1, is DSGVTQTPKHLITATGQRVTLRCSPRSGDLSVYWYQQSLDQGLQFLIQYYNGEERAKGNILERFSAQQFPDLHSELNLSSLELGDSALYFCASSVESGVNEQFFGPGTRLTVL.

V and J are TRBV30 and TRBJ2-5, with D maybe TRBD1 (6 bases). Germline-derived CDR1 and CDR2 are GTSNPN and SVGIG (reference sequence). The CDR3 spans 13 residues. Trimming took 2 bases from V and 2 from J, leaving 9 bases between them. Here the CDR3 DNA reads TGTGCCTGGAGTCCCGACAGGCAAGAGACCCAGTACTTC. This gives the protein CAWSPDRQETQYF.

The gene calls are TRBV4-1 and TRBJ1-3; 7 bases agree with TRBD1. The CDR3 is 15 amino acids. From germline, CDR1 is MGHRA and CDR2 YSYEKL. J gave up 2 bases and V 4 bases, and 5 bases lay outside the gene matches. The CDR3 spells CASSLAGGPGNTIYF. The CDR3, as DNA: TGCGCCAGCAGCCTGGCAGGGGGTCCTGGAAACACCATATATTTT.

This clone is a singleton in its sample. This chain joins TRBV24-1 and TRBJ2-3; 7 bases fit TRBD2. The V gene end was trimmed by 3 bases and the J gene end by 1 base; junction bases not matched to a gene: 9. Germline V gives CDR1 KGHDR, CDR2 SFDVKD. This CDR3 comprises 17 residues. CDR3 nucleotide sequence: TGTGCCACCAGTGATCCTGCCCCTGGGGGGGGCACAGATACGCAGTATTTT. The encoded protein is CATSDPAPGGGTDTQYF.

This clone was seen a handful of times. The chain is built from TRBV5-1 and TRBJ2-7, with 7 bases lining up with TRBD1. Losses at the gene ends were 5 bases for V and 7 bases for J; bases not matched to a gene: 18. The CDR3 length is 16 residues. The germline gives CDR1 SGHRS, CDR2 YFSETQ. The CDR3 DNA reads TGCGCCAGCAGTGCCTGGCGAGGGGGCTCTCAAGGGGAGCAGTACTTC. It translates to CASSAWRGGSQGEQYF.

This clone was recorded only once. The rearrangement links TRBV6-5 to TRBJ1-6, with 7 nucleotides matching TRBD1. CDR1 and CDR2 (germline): MNHEY, SVGAGI. V shed 4 bases, J shed 14 bases, and the junction held 14 bases outside the gene matches. This CDR3 is 15 amino acids long. For the CDR3, the DNA is TGTGCCAGCAGTTTACAGGGGATGGCCTTGAGGGCCCTCCACTTT. This translates into CASSLQGMALRALHF.

The V call is TRBV6-5, the J call TRBJ1-1; D not certain. The germline V gene has CDR1 MNHEY and CDR2 SVGAGI. Between the trimmed V and J ends, which lost 2 bases and 1 base, there was a span of 11 bases. The CDR3 runs to 15 residues. In DNA form, the CDR3 reads TGTGCCAGCAGTTACCTCCCCCGGGAGAACACTGAAGCTTTCTTT. Its protein is CASSYLPRENTEAFF.

The rearrangement links TRBV4-2 to TRBJ1-1; D is unclear. V gave up 4 bases and J gave up 2 bases, with 5 bases separating them. The CDR3 runs 12 residues. Germline V gene sequence: CDR1 LGHNA, CDR2 YNFKEQ. Here the CDR3 reads CASSLKNTEAFF. CDR3 bases: TGTGCCAGCAGCCTCAAAAACACTGAAGCTTTCTTT.

The chain is built from TRBV29-1 and TRBJ1-2, with D maybe TRBD1 (6 bases). This CDR3 is 13 amino acids long. The V end was cut by 3 bases, the J end by 2 bases, with 10 bases between. CDR1 and CDR2 (germline): SQVTM, ANQGSEA. The CDR3 DNA is TGCAGCGTTGATGGTGGGGGCAACTATGGCTACACCTTC. Its translation is CSVDGGGNYGYTF.

As concerns this clone: Other DNA sequences from this sample encode an identical CDR3 as well. V gene TRBV18 combines with J gene TRBJ1-5; D not certain. Trimming removed 2 bases from V and 3 bases from J, with 8 bases in between. Germline V CDR1 and CDR2: KGHSH, LQKENI. This CDR3 comprises 14 residues. CDR3 sequence reads: CASSPAQLNQPQHF. The CDR3 DNA reads as TGTGCCAGCTCACCAGCGCAACTCAATCAGCCCCAGCATTTT.

The chain employs TRBV5-6 and TRBJ2-2; the match to TRBD2 covers 10 bases. The V gene end was trimmed by 6 bases and the J gene end by 4 bases; junction bases not matched to a gene: 9. From germline, CDR1 is SGHDT and CDR2 YYEEEE. This CDR3 has 16 amino acids. CDR3 protein: CASNERAGGPTGELFF. The CDR3 nucleotides are TGTGCCAGCAACGAGAGAGCGGGAGGGCCCACCGGGGAGCTGTTTTTT.

This sequence joins TRBV12-3 or TRBV12-4 and TRBJ1-4, with no clear D. The ends were cut back, 3 bases at V and 5 bases at J, with 7 bases in the middle. This CDR3 has 13 amino acids. For the CDR3, the DNA is TGTGCCAGCAGTTTCCAACAGAATGAAAAACTGTTTTTT. Amino acid sequence: CASSFQQNEKLFF.

This chain uses TRBV7-2 with TRBJ2-4; a possible D gene is TRBD1 (6 bases). The CDR3 totals 14 residues. Germline V gives CDR1 SGHTA, CDR2 FQGNSA. Between the trimmed V and J ends, which lost 5 bases and 3 bases, there was a span of 11 bases. The CDR3: CASSLTGFKNIQYF. The CDR3 DNA sequence: TGTGCCAGCAGCCTAACAGGGTTCAAAAACATTCAGTACTTC. The full variable domain, rest sourced from reference TRBV7-2 and TRBJ2-4, is GAGVSQSPSNKVTEKGKDVELRCDPISGHTALYWYRQSLGQGLEFLIYFQGNSAPDKSGLPSDRFSAERTGGSVSTLTIQRTQQEDSAVYLCASSLTGFKNIQYFGAGTRLSVL.

The gene calls are TRBV6-5 and TRBJ2-4, with D possibly matching TRBD2 (7 bases). Germline lookup yields CDR1 MNHEY and CDR2 SVGAGI. This CDR3 has 15 residues. Trimming removed 0 bases from V and 8 bases from J, with 14 bases in between. CDR3 protein: CASSYSGRGGDIQYF. In DNA, the CDR3 is TGTGCCAGCAGTTACTCGGGGAGGGGGGGTGACATTCAGTACTTC.

The sample holds a few counts of this clone. The rearrangement uses TRBV7-9 and TRBJ2-6; TRBD1 matches at 9 bases. The CDR3 runs 18 residues. The germline V gene has CDR1 SEHNR and CDR2 FQNEAQ (reference sequence). J was trimmed by 0 bases and V by 5 bases; bases with no gene match: 8. Here the CDR3 reads CASSRGTGRSSGANVLTF. The DNA for the CDR3 is TGTGCCAGCAGCCGAGGGACAGGGAGAAGCTCTGGGGCCAACGTCCTGACTTTC.

This clone has a single count. This chain links TRBV6-1 with TRBJ1-3; D unclear. Per the germline V gene, CDR1 is MNHNS and CDR2 is SASEGT. This CDR3 has 14 amino acids. V was shortened by 2 bases and J by 0 bases, with 5 bases between the two germline ends. The CDR3 here is CASSEINSGNTIYF. The CDR3 DNA reads TGTGCCAGCAGTGAAATTAACTCTGGAAACACCATATATTTT.

This clone was seen a handful of times. The rearrangement joins TRBV5-8 to TRBJ1-4; tentatively, D is TRBD1 (5 bases). The CDR3 has 16 residues. Germline values: CDR1 SGHTS, CDR2 YDEGEE. The V end was cut by 0 bases, the J end by 3 bases, with 12 bases between. CDR3 in amino acids: CASSLDAGWSNEKLFF. Written as DNA, the CDR3 is TGTGCCAGCAGCTTGGATGCAGGGTGGTCTAATGAAAAACTGTTTTTT.

This clone was observed a few times. V gene TRBV7-3 combines with J gene TRBJ2-2, with TRBD2 matching over 7 bases. CDR3 length equals 16 residues. Trimming took 4 bases from V and 0 from J; bases not matched to a gene: 5. Per germline, CDR1 SGHTA and CDR2 FQGTGA. The CDR3 sequence: CASSSRLAANTGELFF. CDR3 bases: TGTGCCAGCAGCTCTCGACTAGCTGCGAACACCGGGGAGCTGTTTTTT.

This chain uses TRBV11-1 with TRBJ2-2; maybe TRBD1 (6 bases). Deletions cut 7 bases from V and 6 bases from J, with 12 bases between. There are 13 residues in the CDR3. Germline CDR1 SGHAT, CDR2 FQDESV (reference sequence). The CDR3 region is CASTQGLAGELFF. CDR3 bases: TGTGCCAGCACCCAGGGGCTTGCCGGGGAGCTGTTTTTT.

The V gene is TRBV18, the J gene TRBJ1-5; unclear D gene. This CDR3 has 15 residues. V was trimmed by 4 bases and J by 2 bases, leaving 12 bases between them. Germline V CDR1 and CDR2: KGHSH, LQKENI. The CDR3 coding sequence is TGTGCCAGCTCACTCAGGAGGGATGGCAATCAGCCCCAGCATTTT. This codes for CASSLRRDGNQPQHF.

The V call is TRBV5-1, the J call TRBJ1-5; 9 positions match TRBD1. CDR1 and CDR2 (germline): SGHRS, YFSETQ. Trimming cost V 2 bases and J 3 bases; bases outside gene matches: 3. CDR3 length: 15 amino acids. CDR3 region: CASSLGQGFNQPQHF. CDR3 nucleotide sequence: TGCGCCAGCAGCTTAGGACAGGGGTTCAATCAGCCCCAGCATTTT.

The V and J genes are TRBV7-3 and TRBJ2-3; 9 positions match TRBD1. CDR3 length equals 17 residues. Germline CDR1 reads SGHTA; CDR2 reads FQGTGA. The V segment lost 5 bases and the J segment 6 bases; nucleotides outside the gene matches: 15. The CDR3 loop reads CASSPPGTGRVMDTQYF. The CDR3 DNA is TGTGCCAGCAGCCCTCCCGGGACAGGGAGGGTTATGGATACGCAGTATTTT.

V is TRBV18 and J is TRBJ1-1; D call uncertain. From germline, CDR1 is KGHSH and CDR2 LQKENI. V lost 3 bases and J 5 bases, leaving 16 bases between the germline ends. CDR3 size: 15 residues. The CDR3 sequence is CASSPSASGQTEAFF. Written as DNA, the CDR3 is TGTGCCAGCTCACCTTCCGCTAGCGGGCAAACTGAAGCTTTCTTT.

V and J are TRBV12-3 or TRBV12-4 and TRBJ2-1; tentative D call: TRBD2 (6 bases). Trimming took 6 bases from V and 7 from J, leaving 13 bases between them. This CDR3 spans 13 amino acids. This CDR3 is CASRREAGNEQFF. The CDR3 DNA reads as TGTGCCAGCAGGAGGGAGGCGGGGAATGAGCAGTTCTTC.

The J gene is TRBJ2-1, the V gene TRBV7-9; D ambiguous. This CDR3 spans 12 amino acids. Looked up from germline, CDR1 is SEHNR and CDR2 is FQNEAQ (reference sequence). The ends were cut back, 5 bases at V and 6 bases at J, with 8 bases in the middle. The CDR3 region is CASSVLANEQFF. DNA of the CDR3: TGTGCCAGCAGCGTCTTGGCCAATGAGCAGTTCTTC.

This chain uses TRBV2 with TRBJ1-5, with D perhaps TRBD1 (5 bases). CDR1 is SNHLY, CDR2 FYNNEI, per germline. V lost 1 base and J 0 bases, leaving 16 bases between the germline ends. This CDR3 region has 18 residues. The CDR3 loop reads CASSEGQTDSYSNQPQHF. The CDR3 DNA follows: TGTGCCAGCAGTGAAGGCCAGACAGACTCTTATAGCAATCAGCCCCAGCATTTT.

The chain recombines TRBV14 with TRBJ1-1; no reliable D call. Looked up from germline, CDR1 is SGHDN and CDR2 is FVKESK. The CDR3 sequence is 15 residues long. Trimming took off 1 base at V and 1 base at J, with 10 bases between the two ends. The CDR3 spells CASSQGDIPNTEAFF. The CDR3 DNA follows: TGTGCCAGCAGCCAAGGAGACATACCGAACACTGAAGCTTTCTTT. Full variable domain (missing parts from reference TRBV14 and TRBJ1-1): EAGVTQFPSHSVIEKGQTVTLRCDPISGHDNLYWYRRVMGKEIKFLLHFVKESKQDESGMPNNRFLAERTGGTYSTLKVQPAELEDSGVYFCASSQGDIPNTEAFFGQGTRLTVV.